These T cell receptor beta chains were read from a single sample in a study of CD8 T cells in Susac syndrome. TCRdb re-analysed the immunoSEQ multiplex PCR reads in MiXCR, keeping a single row per CDR3 protein. The sample records fewer than 150,000 distinct CDR3 sequences, over 90% being singletons. Sequencing was done on a sample of CD4+ T cells from PBMCs. The source is a human donor in good health. Each CDR3 is given with its conserved first and last residue. A D gene is named only where the DNA matches it firmly. Some rows mark clone size as missing; the rest say once, few, many or name a class of expanded clone.

v_call	d_call	j_call	clone_size	cdr3_aa	cdr3_nt
TRBV7-2	NA	TRBJ2-7	NA	CASSSGGGQGGVEQYF	TGTGCCAGCAGCTCCGGAGGGGGGCAGGGAGGGGTAGAGCAGTACTTC
TRBV3-1	TRBD1	TRBJ2-7	NA	CASSIYRGYEQYF	TGTGCCAGCAGCATCTACAGGGGTTACGAGCAGTACTTC
TRBV7-9	NA	TRBJ2-7	NA	CASTDQIVYPYEQYF	TGTGCCAGCACCGACCAGATAGTCTACCCTTACGAGCAGTACTTC
TRBV10-3	NA	TRBJ2-7	NA	CAISELASGAYEQYF	TGTGCCATCAGTGAGTTGGCCTCCGGAGCCTACGAGCAGTACTTC
TRBV30	NA	TRBJ1-1	NA	CAWRRGFEAFF	TGTGCCTGGAGGAGAGGGTTTGAAGCTTTCTTT
TRBV15	NA	TRBJ1-5	NA	CATSRKGNQPQHF	TGTGCCACCAGCAGAAAAGGGAATCAGCCCCAGCATTTT
TRBV20-1	NA	TRBJ2-4	NA	CSAQGPGDIQYF	TGCAGTGCCCAAGGTCCAGGGGACATTCAGTACTTC
TRBV6-1	TRBD2	TRBJ2-2	NA	CASRTSGRATGELFF	TGTGCCAGCAGAACTAGCGGGAGGGCGACCGGGGAGCTGTTTTTT
TRBV5-1	NA	TRBJ1-1	NA	CASSLGTGNTEAFF	TGCGCCAGCAGCCTCGGGACGGGTAACACTGAAGCTTTCTTT
TRBV29-1	NA	TRBJ2-7	NA	CSVESAGGSFEQYF	TGCAGCGTTGAGAGTGCCGGCGGCAGCTTCGAGCAGTACTTC
TRBV7-2	NA	TRBJ2-5	NA	CASSLAPQQGGETQYF	TGTGCCAGCAGCTTAGCGCCCCAACAGGGAGGCGAGACCCAGTACTTC
TRBV28	NA	TRBJ2-5	once	CASSTPGRVGTQYF	TGTGCCAGCAGTACCCCAGGCAGGGTCGGGACCCAGTACTTC
TRBV7-9	TRBD2	TRBJ2-1	NA	CASSPRGAGGNEQFF	TGTGCCAGCAGCCCCCGTGGAGCGGGGGGCAATGAGCAGTTCTTC
TRBV2	NA	TRBJ2-5	NA	CASNRDKQETQYF	TGTGCCAGTAACCGGGACAAACAAGAGACCCAGTACTTC
TRBV12-3/TRBV12-4	NA	TRBJ2-3	NA	CASSLATSTDTQYF	TGTGCCAGCAGTTTAGCGACGAGCACAGATACGCAGTATTTT
TRBV27	NA	TRBJ2-5	NA	CASSLLGLAETQYF	TGTGCCAGCAGTTTATTAGGGTTGGCGGAGACCCAGTACTTC
TRBV3-1	NA	TRBJ1-3	NA	CASSPGHYGTIYF	TGTGCCAGCAGCCCCGGACATTACGGCACCATATATTTT
TRBV5-5	TRBD1	TRBJ2-2	NA	CASSLGGTARTGELFF	TGTGCCAGCAGCTTGGGGGGGACAGCCAGGACCGGGGAGCTGTTTTTT
TRBV6-2/TRBV6-3	NA	TRBJ2-7	NA	CASSYLQEQYF	TGTGCCAGCAGTTACCTACAGGAGCAGTACTTC
TRBV7-2	TRBD1	TRBJ2-1	NA	CASSLAAGTVYNEQFF	TGTGCCAGCAGCTTAGCCGCCGGGACAGTCTACAATGAGCAGTTCTTC
TRBV18	NA	TRBJ2-3	NA	CASSRKALHTQYF	TGTGCCAGCTCCAGAAAGGCCCTCCATACGCAGTATTTT
TRBV5-1	NA	TRBJ2-3	NA	CASSFWGSRTDTQYF	TGCGCCAGCAGCTTCTGGGGGTCTAGGACAGATACGCAGTATTTT
TRBV11-2	NA	TRBJ2-7	NA	CASSNYEQYF	TGTGCCAGCAGCAACTACGAGCAGTACTTC
TRBV7-6	NA	TRBJ2-7	NA	CASSMADNSYEQYF	TGTGCCAGCAGCATGGCTGACAACTCCTACGAGCAGTACTTC
TRBV6-5	NA	TRBJ2-7	NA	CASGRREQYF	TGTGCCAGCGGGAGACGCGAGCAGTACTTC
TRBV2	NA	TRBJ1-5	NA	CASSELGQPNQPQHF	TGTGCCAGCAGTGAACTCGGGCAGCCCAATCAGCCCCAGCATTTT
TRBV3-1	NA	TRBJ1-2	NA	CASSQRGEGVYGYTF	TGTGCCAGCAGCCAACGAGGGGAGGGAGTCTATGGCTACACCTTC
TRBV28	TRBD1	TRBJ1-1	NA	CASSLGGQGEAFF	TGTGCCAGCAGTTTAGGCGGACAGGGTGAAGCTTTCTTT
TRBV12-3/TRBV12-4	NA	TRBJ2-3	NA	CASRWRGTDTQYF	TGTGCCAGCAGGTGGCGGGGCACAGATACGCAGTATTTT
TRBV4-1	NA	TRBJ2-5	NA	CASSQDPPGSETQYF	TGCGCCAGCAGCCAAGATCCCCCGGGATCGGAGACCCAGTACTTC
TRBV29-1	NA	TRBJ2-2	NA	CSVVQQRANTGELFF	TGCAGCGTTGTGCAACAGAGAGCGAACACCGGGGAGCTGTTTTTT
TRBV5-1	NA	TRBJ1-4	NA	CASSFSSTNEKLFF	TGCGCCAGCAGTTTTAGTTCAACTAATGAAAAACTGTTTTTT
TRBV18	TRBD1	TRBJ2-5	NA	CASSLGQEETQYF	TGTGCCAGCTCACTAGGACAGGAAGAGACCCAGTACTTC
TRBV7-7	NA	TRBJ2-3	NA	CASSSLATDTQYF	TGTGCCAGCAGCTCCTTAGCGACAGATACGCAGTATTTT
TRBV29-1	NA	TRBJ2-7	NA	CSGSYSYEQYF	TGCAGCGGTTCTTACTCCTACGAGCAGTACTTC
TRBV2	TRBD1	TRBJ1-1	NA	CASIPVGTGLTEAFF	TGTGCCAGCATCCCTGTAGGGACAGGGCTTACTGAAGCTTTCTTT
TRBV20-1	NA	TRBJ1-2	NA	CSVGRSDGYTF	TGCAGTGTTGGGAGATCGGATGGCTACACCTTC
TRBV30	NA	TRBJ2-4	NA	CAWSVRSALAKNIQYF	TGTGCCTGGAGTGTGCGTAGCGCCTTAGCCAAAAACATTCAGTACTTC
TRBV6-6	NA	TRBJ2-7	NA	CASSYTGPGEQYF	TGTGCCAGCAGTTACACCGGACCGGGGGAGCAGTACTTC
TRBV2	NA	TRBJ2-6	NA	CASRTSGANVLTF	TGTGCCAGCCGAACCTCTGGGGCCAACGTCCTGACTTTC
TRBV5-4	NA	TRBJ2-3	NA	CASSFGGSTDTQYF	TGTGCCAGCAGCTTTGGCGGCAGCACAGATACGCAGTATTTT
TRBV21-1	NA	TRBJ2-1	NA	CASSKTGTRVGNEQFF	TGTGCCAGCAGCAAAACCGGGACAAGGGTGGGCAATGAGCAGTTCTTC
TRBV3-1	NA	TRBJ1-3	NA	CASSQPGSENTIYF	TGTGCCAGCAGCCAACCGGGCTCTGAAAACACCATATATTTT
TRBV6-5	NA	TRBJ1-1	NA	CASSLRANTEAFF	TGTGCCAGCAGTCTTCGGGCGAACACTGAAGCTTTCTTT
TRBV7-7	TRBD2	TRBJ2-1	NA	CASSLLEGGEQFF	TGTGCTAGCAGCCTTCTCGAGGGAGGGGAGCAGTTCTTC
TRBV28	TRBD2	TRBJ2-7	NA	CATITSGYEQYF	TGTGCCACAATCACTAGCGGTTACGAGCAGTACTTC
TRBV7-9	TRBD2	TRBJ2-1	NA	CASTNVGTSGSSYNEQFF	TGTGCCAGCACTAACGTTGGGACTAGCGGGAGCTCCTACAATGAGCAGTTCTTC
TRBV7-9	NA	TRBJ2-3	NA	CASSLSISTDTQYF	TGTGCCAGCAGCTTATCGATCAGCACAGATACGCAGTATTTT
TRBV5-1	NA	TRBJ1-1	NA	CASSSRPTTGLNTEAFF	TGCGCCAGCAGCTCCCGACCCACGACAGGCTTGAACACTGAAGCTTTCTTT
TRBV5-1	NA	TRBJ2-7	NA	CASSLGYWGYEQYF	TGCGCCAGCAGCTTGGGGTATTGGGGCTACGAGCAGTACTTC
TRBV10-3	NA	TRBJ2-5	NA	CAISDYERETQYF	TGTGCCATCAGTGACTACGAACGGGAGACCCAGTACTTC
TRBV6-6	NA	TRBJ2-2	NA	CASSYSNLNTGELFF	TGTGCCAGCAGTTACTCGAATCTGAACACCGGGGAGCTGTTTTTT
TRBV6-1	NA	TRBJ2-5	NA	CASSRHKETQYF	TGTGCCAGCAGTAGGCATAAAGAGACCCAGTACTTC
TRBV20-1	NA	TRBJ2-2	NA	CSASSRGTNTGELFF	TGCAGTGCTAGTTCGCGAGGGACCAACACCGGGGAGCTGTTTTTT